This entry concerns a single T cell receptor (beta chain). The sample comes from a study of blood T cell repertoires in COVID-19. Study-wide context: Sites in the United States, Italy and Spain provided acute and convalescent COVID-19 samples. Sample material is recorded as cDNA or gDNA derived from T cells, B-cell-depleted T cells, or PBMCs.

In the study's own analysis: Quantification of nucleated cells was approximated via reference gene primer amplification. Profiling relied on immunoSEQ multiplex PCR, and the TCRdb table lists in-frame clones only, not all of them. V, J and clone size were drawn from that table, and D and trimming were deduced from the DNA. This table has 160,000 or so clones, roughly 89% appearing once. This CDR3 has 16 amino acids. From germline, CDR1 is LGHDT and CDR2 YNNKEL (reference sequence). The ends lost 7 bases at V and 8 bases at J; junction bases unmatched: 14. The chain has TRBV3-1 (or the pseudogene TRBV3-2) and TRBJ1-4; TRBD1 agrees at 9 bases. The source material was peripheral blood. The receptor comes from an older woman who had recovered from COVID-19. DNA for the CDR3: TGTGCCAGCAACCACAGGGGGCGAGGAGGTCGGGAAAAACTGTTTTTT. Its translation: CASNHRGRGGREKLFF.